This T cell receptor beta chain was identified during a study of cytomegalovirus exposure and HLA in healthy donors. Study results and limitations: Data from an earlier analysis indicated that most TCR beta V segments were productive either about 90% or about 30% of the time. Later analysis showed most CMV-associated TCR beta chains appearing HLA-restricted. Trimming of TCR beta V- and J-genes showed a link, identified in a later analysis, to a missense DCLRE1C variant.

13 Jbeta primers and 60 Vbeta primers were used for the PCR. Only in-frame clones appear in the TCRdb table, and some are missing; sequencing was by immunoSEQ multiplex PCR. This sample carries 130,000 or so clones, about 61% of them seen once, and the ten largest clones take 2.4%. In the case of this clone: The antigen is undetermined.

Trimming stripped 0 bases from V and 2 bases from J, with 8 bases between. Germline V lookup: CDR1 KGHSH, CDR2 LQKENI. The CDR3 has 14 amino acids. This rearrangement joins TRBV18 to TRBJ2-7; D ambiguous. The sample taken for sequencing was PBMCs. The TCR originated in a woman in her forties in good health and CMV-seronegative. CDR3 DNA sequence: TGTGCCAGCTCACCACCTTACGGAGCCTACGAGCAGTACTTC. Translating it yields CASSPPYGAYEQYF.